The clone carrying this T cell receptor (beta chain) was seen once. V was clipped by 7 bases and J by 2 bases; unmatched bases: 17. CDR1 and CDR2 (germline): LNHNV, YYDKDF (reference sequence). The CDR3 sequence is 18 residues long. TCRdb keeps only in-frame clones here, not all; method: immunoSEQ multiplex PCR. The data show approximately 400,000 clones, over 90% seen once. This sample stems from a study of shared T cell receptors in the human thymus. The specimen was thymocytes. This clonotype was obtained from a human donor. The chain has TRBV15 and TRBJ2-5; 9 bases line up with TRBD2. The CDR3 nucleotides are TGTGCCACCACCGGTAATCACCCTAGCGGGGAAAATCAAGAGACCCAGTACTTC. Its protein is CATTGNHPSGENQETQYF.